These T cell receptor beta chains were read from a single sample in a study of blood T cells in healthy people across ages. Via MiXCR, TCRdb re-called the 5' RACE reads, giving one row per CDR3 protein. The table lists 1.5 million to 2 million distinct CDR3 sequences, around 50% of them singletons. Sequences were obtained from blood. These receptors were collected from a woman aged 40 to 50 in good health. The CDR3 runs from the conserved cysteine through the conserved F or W. The order of the fields is clone size, J gene, V gene, D gene, CDR3 protein, CDR3 DNA. The D gene is left open where the match is weak. Size tells how often a clone was seen (once, few, many) or the class of an expanded clone, and some rows leave it out.

size: -
J: TRBJ2-1
V: TRBV6-5
D: -
CDR3: CASRMAGSYNEQFF
DNA: TGTGCCAGTCGGATGGCGGGATCTTACAATGAGCAGTTCTTC

size: few
J: TRBJ2-1
V: TRBV7-8
D: -
CDR3: CASSHRANKYNEQFF
DNA: TGTGCCAGCAGCCATCGGGCAAACAAATACAATGAGCAGTTCTTC

size: -
J: TRBJ2-3
V: TRBV20-1
D: TRBD2
CDR3: CSARPTRNSLAGTQYF
DNA: TGCAGTGCTAGACCCACCCGAAATTCACTAGCGGGGACGCAGTATTTT

size: -
J: TRBJ2-3
V: TRBV27
D: TRBD1
CDR3: CASSDIRTGGATDTQYF
DNA: TGTGCCAGCAGCGACATTAGGACAGGGGGCGCTACAGATACGCAGTATTTT

size: -
J: TRBJ2-3
V: TRBV29-1
D: -
CDR3: CSVEWGPPTDTQYF
DNA: TGCAGCGTTGAATGGGGGCCGCCAACAGATACGCAGTATTTT

size: -
J: TRBJ2-7
V: TRBV12-3/TRBV12-4
D: -
CDR3: CASSLVGRSTYEQYF
DNA: TGTGCCAGCAGTTTAGTTGGCAGGAGTACCTACGAGCAGTACTTC

size: -
J: TRBJ2-1
V: TRBV13
D: TRBD1
CDR3: CASSQNLRGKAYNEQFF
DNA: TGTGCCAGCAGCCAAAACCTCAGGGGGAAGGCCTACAATGAGCAGTTCTTC

size: -
J: TRBJ1-6
V: TRBV7-3
D: -
CDR3: CASSLRRNSPLHF
DNA: TGTGCCAGCAGCTTAAGGCGGAATTCACCCCTCCACTTT

size: few
J: TRBJ2-7
V: TRBV5-1
D: -
CDR3: CASSFDSNSYEQYF
DNA: TGCGCCAGCAGCTTCGACTCAAACTCCTACGAGCAGTACTTC

size: -
J: TRBJ2-4
V: TRBV4-2
D: TRBD2
CDR3: CASSSRGGRGENIQYF
DNA: TGTGCCAGCAGCTCCCGGGGGGGCCGCGGCGAAAACATTCAGTACTTC

size: -
J: TRBJ2-7
V: TRBV6-1
D: -
CDR3: CASSVSRGNSEQYF
DNA: TGTGCCAGCAGCGTTTCCAGGGGTAATAGCGAGCAGTACTTC

size: -
J: TRBJ2-1
V: TRBV6-2/TRBV6-3
D: TRBD1
CDR3: CASSYLQGQGANEQFF
DNA: TGTGCCAGCAGTTACCTTCAGGGACAGGGGGCTAATGAGCAGTTCTTC

size: -
J: TRBJ2-4
V: TRBV6-2/TRBV6-3
D: -
CDR3: CASSSPWIVKNIQYF
DNA: TGTGCCAGCAGTTCCCCGTGGATAGTCAAAAACATTCAGTACTTC

size: -
J: TRBJ2-3
V: TRBV6-6
D: TRBD2
CDR3: CASSYAQRGGPDTQYF
DNA: TGTGCCAGCAGTTACGCCCAGCGGGGGGGCCCGGATACGCAGTATTTT

size: -
J: TRBJ2-2
V: TRBV7-3
D: -
CDR3: CASSLIVGENTGELFF
DNA: TGTGCCAGCAGCTTAATCGTAGGGGAAAACACCGGGGAGCTGTTTTTT

size: few
J: TRBJ2-1
V: TRBV27
D: TRBD1
CDR3: CASSPRTGVKYNEQFF
DNA: TGTGCCAGCAGTCCACGGACAGGGGTCAAATACAATGAGCAGTTCTTC

size: many
J: TRBJ2-7
V: TRBV4-1
D: -
CDR3: CASSQDLTYEQYF
DNA: TGCGCCAGCAGCCAAGATCTCACCTACGAGCAGTACTTC

size: -
J: TRBJ2-1
V: TRBV4-3
D: TRBD2
CDR3: CASSQGTRAGYNEQFF
DNA: TGCGCCAGCAGCCAGGGGACTAGGGCGGGGTACAATGAGCAGTTCTTC

size: few
J: TRBJ1-1
V: TRBV20-1
D: -
CDR3: CSVIHRNTEAFF
DNA: TGCAGTGTTATACACCGGAACACTGAAGCTTTCTTT

size: -
J: TRBJ1-1
V: TRBV6-5
D: TRBD1
CDR3: CASSYHSGQGHLDGAFF
DNA: TGTGCCAGCAGTTATCACTCAGGACAGGGCCACCTAGATGGAGCTTTCTTT

size: -
J: TRBJ2-7
V: TRBV7-9
D: -
CDR3: CASRRDPDNEQYF
DNA: TGTGCCAGCAGGAGGGACCCAGACAATGAGCAGTACTTC

size: -
J: TRBJ2-5
V: TRBV5-1
D: -
CDR3: CASSLVGGFQETQYF
DNA: TGCGCCAGCAGCCTGGTTGGGGGTTTCCAAGAGACCCAGTACTTC

size: -
J: TRBJ2-3
V: TRBV7-8
D: -
CDR3: CASSLCCDSTDTQYF
DNA: TGTGCCAGCAGCTTATGTTGCGACTCCACAGATACGCAGTATTTT

size: few
J: TRBJ1-2
V: TRBV20-1
D: -
CDR3: CSAPINYGYTF
DNA: TGCAGTGCGCCGATTAACTATGGCTACACCTTC

size: -
J: TRBJ1-4
V: TRBV5-6
D: TRBD1
CDR3: CASSPQGAKLFF
DNA: TGTGCCAGCAGCCCCCAGGGGGCAAAACTGTTTTTT

size: -
J: TRBJ2-6
V: TRBV27
D: -
CDR3: CASSSYTRVGANVLTF
DNA: TGTGCCAGCAGTTCCTACACCAGGGTGGGGGCCAACGTCCTGACTTTC

size: -
J: TRBJ1-1
V: TRBV5-6
D: -
CDR3: CASSLGNGASNEAFF
DNA: TGTGCCAGCAGCTTGGGGAATGGGGCTTCGAATGAAGCTTTCTTT

size: -
J: TRBJ2-3
V: TRBV2
D: -
CDR3: CASSYWGARSTDTQYF
DNA: TGTGCCAGCAGTTATTGGGGGGCGCGGAGCACAGATACGCAGTATTTT

size: -
J: TRBJ1-4
V: TRBV27
D: TRBD1
CDR3: CASSPGGGYEKLFF
DNA: TGTGCCAGCAGTCCAGGGGGCGGGTATGAAAAACTGTTTTTT

size: -
J: TRBJ1-2
V: TRBV6-2/TRBV6-3
D: -
CDR3: CASTDPRVDGYTF
DNA: TGTGCCAGCACCGACCCGCGAGTAGATGGCTACACCTTC

size: -
J: TRBJ1-5
V: TRBV20-1
D: -
CDR3: CSAGVGWQPQHF
DNA: TGCAGTGCTGGGGTTGGGTGGCAGCCCCAGCATTTT

size: -
J: TRBJ1-6
V: TRBV7-9
D: -
CDR3: CASSVRDYNSPLHF
DNA: TGTGCCAGCAGCGTGAGGGACTATAATTCACCTCTCCACTTT

size: -
J: TRBJ2-5
V: TRBV29-1
D: TRBD1
CDR3: CSVPGTGVETQYF
DNA: TGCAGCGTCCCCGGGACAGGGGTTGAGACCCAGTACTTC

size: -
J: TRBJ1-1
V: TRBV7-8
D: -
CDR3: CASSSNKRAREAFF
DNA: TGTGCCAGCAGCTCCAACAAAAGGGCCCGTGAAGCTTTCTTT

size: -
J: TRBJ2-5
V: TRBV18
D: -
CDR3: CASSPIGMPQETQYF
DNA: TGTGCCAGCTCACCAATTGGGATGCCCCAGGAGACCCAGTACTTC

size: few
J: TRBJ2-5
V: TRBV20-1
D: -
CDR3: CSARDLQGLPETQYF
DNA: TGCAGTGCTAGAGATTTGCAGGGGCTTCCAGAGACCCAGTACTTC

size: -
J: TRBJ2-7
V: TRBV28
D: -
CDR3: CASSPPGPSYEQYF
DNA: TGTGCCAGCAGCCCCCCGGGCCCGTCCTACGAGCAGTACTTC

size: -
J: TRBJ2-1
V: TRBV2
D: TRBD1
CDR3: CASSARQGVNEQFF
DNA: TGTGCCAGCAGTGCGAGACAGGGGGTCAATGAGCAGTTCTTC

size: -
J: TRBJ2-1
V: TRBV27
D: TRBD2
CDR3: CASSSWGSGDGNEQFF
DNA: TGTGCCAGCAGTTCATGGGGTAGCGGGGATGGCAATGAGCAGTTCTTC

size: -
J: TRBJ2-7
V: TRBV12-3/TRBV12-4
D: -
CDR3: CASSVVGGIYEQYF
DNA: TGTGCCAGCAGTGTAGTGGGGGGAATCTACGAGCAGTACTTC

size: few
J: TRBJ2-3
V: TRBV7-2
D: -
CDR3: CASSSKGQRAGGTDTQYF
DNA: TGTGCCAGCAGCTCCAAAGGGCAGAGGGCCGGAGGTACAGATACGCAGTATTTT

size: -
J: TRBJ2-7
V: TRBV6-6
D: TRBD2
CDR3: CASSSSGEAYEQYF
DNA: TGTGCCAGCAGTTCAAGCGGGGAAGCCTACGAGCAGTACTTC

size: -
J: TRBJ2-1
V: TRBV5-4
D: -
CDR3: CASSLTNSVYEQFF
DNA: TGTGCCAGCAGCTTGACCAATTCTGTCTATGAGCAGTTCTTC

size: -
J: TRBJ2-5
V: TRBV6-5
D: -
CDR3: CASKPGLARPYETQYF
DNA: TGTGCCAGCAAACCCGGGTTAGCTAGACCTTATGAGACCCAGTACTTC

size: few
J: TRBJ2-5
V: TRBV28
D: TRBD2
CDR3: CATQLGGGLAGDYGTQYF
DNA: TGTGCCACCCAACTTGGAGGCGGACTAGCGGGGGATTATGGGACCCAGTACTTC

size: -
J: TRBJ2-3
V: TRBV5-8
D: TRBD1
CDR3: CASSWGQRTTDTQYF
DNA: TGTGCCAGCAGCTGGGGACAGCGGACCACAGATACGCAGTATTTT

size: -
J: TRBJ2-7
V: TRBV28
D: TRBD2
CDR3: CASKEGGEYEQYF
DNA: TGTGCCAGCAAGGAGGGAGGGGAATACGAGCAGTACTTC

size: many
J: TRBJ2-3
V: TRBV4-3
D: -
CDR3: CASSQEGGSTDTQYF
DNA: TGCGCCAGCAGCCAAGAGGGGGGAAGCACAGATACGCAGTATTTT

size: -
J: TRBJ2-7
V: TRBV29-1
D: TRBD2
CDR3: CSARGGYDSSFEQYF
DNA: TGCAGCGCCCGCGGGGGATACGACAGCTCTTTCGAGCAGTACTTC

size: -
J: TRBJ2-7
V: TRBV2
D: TRBD1
CDR3: CASSGYWGRGTYEQYF
DNA: TGTGCCAGCAGTGGATACTGGGGCAGGGGGACCTACGAGCAGTACTTC

size: -
J: TRBJ1-5
V: TRBV24-1
D: TRBD1
CDR3: CATGGTGGQPQHF
DNA: TGTGCCACCGGCGGGACAGGGGGTCAGCCCCAGCATTTT

size: -
J: TRBJ2-4
V: TRBV29-1
D: -
CDR3: CSAEEAGLAKNIQYF
DNA: TGCAGCGCTGAAGAGGCAGGGCTAGCCAAAAACATTCAGTACTTC

size: -
J: TRBJ2-6
V: TRBV13
D: -
CDR3: CASSPPGIPGANVLTF
DNA: TGTGCCAGCAGCCCTCCAGGGATCCCTGGGGCCAACGTCCTGACTTTC

size: -
J: TRBJ2-5
V: TRBV28
D: -
CDR3: CASSPWTESLQETQYF
DNA: TGTGCCAGCAGCCCCTGGACAGAGAGTTTACAAGAGACCCAGTACTTC

size: -
J: TRBJ2-6
V: TRBV20-1
D: -
CDR3: CSASDRKESGANVLTF
DNA: TGCAGTGCTAGCGACAGAAAAGAATCTGGGGCCAACGTCCTGACTTTC

size: -
J: TRBJ2-1
V: TRBV5-1
D: TRBD2
CDR3: CASSSEGGNEQFF
DNA: TGCGCCAGCAGCTCCGAGGGAGGGAATGAGCAGTTCTTC

size: -
J: TRBJ2-1
V: TRBV6-2/TRBV6-3
D: TRBD1
CDR3: CASSGTGIGFHEQFF
DNA: TGTGCCAGCAGCGGGACAGGGATAGGTTTCCATGAGCAGTTCTTC

size: -
J: TRBJ2-6
V: TRBV19
D: -
CDR3: CASSMKGTSGANVLTF
DNA: TGTGCCAGTAGTATGAAGGGCACCTCTGGGGCCAACGTCCTGACTTTC

size: few
J: TRBJ2-3
V: TRBV6-2/TRBV6-3
D: -
CDR3: CASSLVEGQGTDTQYF
DNA: TGTGCCAGCAGCCTCGTTGAGGGTCAGGGCACAGATACGCAGTATTTT

size: -
J: TRBJ2-3
V: TRBV5-6
D: -
CDR3: CASSLYRPHTDTQYF
DNA: TGTGCCAGCAGCCTCTACCGGCCGCACACAGATACGCAGTATTTT